There are many counts of the clone carrying this T cell receptor beta chain. The source of the sample is a study of human T cells and chemical hapten exposure. The germline gives CDR1 SEHNR, CDR2 FQNEAQ (reference sequence). This CDR3 contains 17 residues. J lost 0 bases, V lost 5 bases, and 10 bases had no gene match. TCRdb called the RACE reads again in MiXCR, with one record for every CDR3 protein. The sample lists about 64,000 distinct CDR3 sequences, about 10% seen once, with 2% to 3% in the top ten. Time point: patch test 3, about 24 weeks after DPC sensitization. Documented treatment: therapeutic diphenylcyclopropenone sensitization with weekly scalp DPC.

The TCR originated in a woman between 25 and 40 years old with alopecia areata. Some clones in this sample may be carry-over from other donors' samples. The chain links TRBV7-9 to TRBJ2-1; 7 bases line up with TRBD1. The sample in question was whole blood, obtained in connection with sensitization to the hapten diphenylcyclopropenone (DPC). The CDR3 coding sequence is TGTGCCAGCAGCCCGTGGACAGGCCAGAGCTCCTACAATGAGCAGTTCTTC. Translating gives CASSPWTGQSSYNEQFF.